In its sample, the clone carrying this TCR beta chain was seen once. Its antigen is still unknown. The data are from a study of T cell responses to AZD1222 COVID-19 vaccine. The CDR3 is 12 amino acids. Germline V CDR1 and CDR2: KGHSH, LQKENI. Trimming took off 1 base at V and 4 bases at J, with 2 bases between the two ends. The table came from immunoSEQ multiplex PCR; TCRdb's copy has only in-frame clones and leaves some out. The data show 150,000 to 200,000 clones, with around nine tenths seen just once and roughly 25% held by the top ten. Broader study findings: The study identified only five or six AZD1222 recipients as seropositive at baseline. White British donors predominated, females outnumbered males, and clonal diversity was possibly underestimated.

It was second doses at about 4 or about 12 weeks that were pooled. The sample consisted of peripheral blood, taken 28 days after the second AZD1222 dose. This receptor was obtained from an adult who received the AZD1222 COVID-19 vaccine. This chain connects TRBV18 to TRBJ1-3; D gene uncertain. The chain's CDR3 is CASSPQGNTIYF. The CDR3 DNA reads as TGTGCCAGCTCACCACAGGGAAACACCATATATTTT. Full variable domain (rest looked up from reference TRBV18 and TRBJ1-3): NAGVMQNPRHLVRRRGQEARLRCSPMKGHSHVYWYRQLPEEGLKFMVYLQKENIIDESGMPKERFSAEFPKEGPSILRIQQVVRGDSAAYFCASSPQGNTIYFGEGSWLTVV.